This entry describes one T cell receptor (beta chain). This clone's antigen is unknown. The sequence runs out 3 residues before the end of the CDR3; the remainder is reconstructed from the germline J gene. Every participant had a single incident cervical HPV16 infection, and women with prevalent HPV16 infections were excluded. Cervical HPV DNA was detected with MY09/MY11 PCR, and genotyping was done with dot-blot hybridization. Roughly 16 mL of heparinized blood were centrifuged, and the buffy coat was split into aliquots, frozen at -30 degrees C, and then kept at -80 degrees C. QIAGEN kits were used to extract genomic DNA from buffy coat specimens. The CDR3 goes from the cysteine to the phenylalanine over 13 residues. Sequencing covers 30 bases of the CDR3, shown here with the frame starting at base 1. The germline ends are 5 bases apart after V is trimmed by 0 bases and J by 5 bases. According to the germline V gene, CDR1 reads SGHRS and CDR2 reads YFSETQ.

These data come from a study of T cells in women clearing cervical HPV infection (dated by TCRdb to the late 2010s). General notes on the study: The cases were 20 to 30 women with histologically confirmed HPV16-related CIN3 or worse, and 2 of those women had invasive cancers. The controls were around 25 women whose single incident HPV16 infection cleared within 12 months with no development of precancer or cancer. Case blood was taken at the visit when the lesion was first identified, whereas control blood was taken when infection was no longer detected. For cases, a median interval of approximately 140 days, with an interquartile range of 90 to 200 days, was observed between lesion detection and blood sampling. Since only a few of the women had HLA typing available, the possibility that HLA type was acting as a confounder could not be ruled out. This exploratory proof-of-principle case-control study, nested within the Guanacaste HPV Natural History Study in Costa Rica, compared TCR repertoires among women with different cervical HPV16 outcomes. Cases and controls were matched on age within five years and on year of sample collection. Cases had a median age of approximately 35 years and controls had a median age of around 40, with no significant differences in baseline characteristics. The parent cohort enrolled around 10,000 women aged 18 or older in Guanacaste, Costa Rica, during about 1992 to 1994 and followed them for approximately 7 years. As quality controls, five blinded duplicates were added to each group, bringing the total to approximately 60 samples made up of around 50 participants and some ten replicates.

Findings and caveats that apply to the study as a whole: T-cell numbers per sample were unknown, so richness differences could reflect varying T-cell content rather than repertoire biology. Because of the cross-sectional design, the study could not determine whether the associations came before infection or resulted from infection, and neither effector/memory subsets nor HPV-specific T cells were isolated. TRBV6-7 relative abundance was lower in cases than in controls (roughly 0.11% versus 0.16%; Bonferroni P = 0.0008). Random forest classifiers that combined richness and V gene abundances separated cases from controls with an estimated AUC of approximately 0.78. Across sequencing depths, CIN3+ cases showed significantly higher TCR repertoire richness than controls, but evenness did not differ between the groups.

Using the immunoSEQ assay, multiplex PCR amplified TCR beta CDR3 regions from an average of approximately 1.1 ug of genomic DNA per sample. Primer bias was corrected in the assay by using a complete synthetic TCR repertoire to establish an amplification baseline. The amplicons were sequenced on the Illumina platform. Turning to the authors' computational methods: Sequence errors were corrected by clustering with frequency ratios and a modified nearest-neighbor algorithm, and the sequences were then analyzed in the immunoSEQ Analyzer using IMGT gene definitions. At each rarefaction depth, TCR richness and evenness were averaged across 20 rarefaction repeats, and samples with fewer sequences than that depth were excluded. Wilcoxon rank sum tests with FDR correction were used to compare V, D and J gene relative abundances between the groups. In the blinded duplicates, the intraclass correlation was just under 97% for TCR richness and averaged about 80% across 65 to 75 gene segments. The clones in this table, taken by TCRdb from immuneACCESS, are in-frame only. Not every clone is retained; where verified, under half of the shortfall comes from an unresolved V gene, and the cause of the rest is unknown. Clone size and V and J calls were adopted from that table, with D and trimming inferred from the DNA. This sample's table contains around 17,000 clones. The ten largest clones represent about 7% of the sample.

The rearranged segments are TRBV5-1 and TRBJ2-2, with the D gene too uncertain to name. The specimen sequenced was blood buffy coat. This TCR derives from a woman between 18 and 70 years old with a cervical HPV16 infection that either progressed to CIN3+ or cleared (not recorded which). The CDR3 bases that were read are TGCGCCAGCAGCTTGGGGGCGACCGGGGAG. Its protein product is CASSLGATGE. In full, the CDR3 reads CASSLGATGELFF.